Each of the 31 T cell receptor beta chains below was sequenced from the same sample in a study of CD4+ T cells in melanoma. This table comes from immunoSEQ multiplex PCR, and its TCRdb copy is limited to in-frame clones, with some not included. The sample has 20,000 to 25,000 clones; approximately 80% are singletons. Sequenced: cells from a culture (not recorded whether cultured in vitro). These receptors came from a human donor with melanoma.

The V and J genes are TRBV10-3 and TRBJ1-2, with D possibly being TRBD1 (6 bases). Germline lookup yields CDR1 ENHRY and CDR2 SYGVKD. V was pared by 9 bases and J by 8 bases, with 22 bases between. This CDR3 comprises 14 residues. DNA of the CDR3: TGTGCCATTCTAAATACAGGGACTGTTTCCGGCTACACCTTC. Protein sequence: CAILNTGTVSGYTF.

The chain carries TRBV7-6 and TRBJ1-1, with D possibly being TRBD1 (5 bases). The CDR3 runs to 12 residues. Trimming shortened V by 4 bases and J by 8 bases, and 11 bases separated the two germline ends. Germline V gene sequence: CDR1 SGHVS, CDR2 FNYEAQ. CDR3 nucleotides: TGTGCCAGCAGCTCGGGCCGGACAGAAGCTTTCTTT. Translated, it gives CASSSGRTEAFF.

V usage is TRBV29-1 and J usage is TRBJ2-5, with D uncertain. Trimming took 3 bases from V and 5 from J, leaving 13 bases between them. Germline CDR1 is SQVTM and CDR2 is ANQGSEA. This CDR3 region has 13 residues. CDR3 residues: CSVELGGGETQYF. CDR3 DNA: TGCAGCGTTGAGTTAGGCGGCGGTGAGACCCAGTACTTC.

This clone counts as medium-sized. This rearrangement joins TRBV2 to TRBJ1-2; D is uncertain. V was cut by 7 bases and J by 3 bases, with 15 bases left in between. Germline values: CDR1 SNHLY, CDR2 FYNNEI. The CDR3 sequence is 14 residues long. The CDR3 spells CASTPLEGYYGYTF. In DNA form, the CDR3 reads TGTGCCAGCACCCCACTCGAGGGTTACTATGGCTACACCTTC.

The chain couples TRBV6-5 to TRBJ1-1; maybe TRBD1 (5 bases). Germline V gene data show CDR1 as MNHEY and CDR2 as SVGAGI. The CDR3 loop spans 14 amino acids. Trimming removed 1 base from V and 3 bases from J, with 9 bases in between. For the CDR3, the DNA is TGTGCCAGCAGTTACTTGGGGCGGGACACTGAAGCTTTCTTT. This translates into CASSYLGRDTEAFF.

This chain joins TRBV9 and TRBJ1-2; 9 bases fit TRBD1. Germline values: CDR1 SGDLS, CDR2 YYNGEE. V shed 4 bases and J 0 bases; nucleotides not matched to a gene: 22. CDR3 length: 21 residues. CDR3: CASSPWRDRVMSKQANYGYTF. The CDR3, as DNA: TGTGCCAGCAGCCCGTGGCGGGACAGGGTTATGTCGAAACAAGCTAACTATGGCTACACCTTC.

This sequence joins TRBV6-6 and TRBJ1-5; TRBD1 matches 10 bases. CDR3 length: 15 amino acids. Germline assignment: CDR1 MNHNY and CDR2 SVGAGI (reference sequence). Germline trimming cut 10 bases from V and 9 bases from J; bases unmatched to any gene: 15. CDR3 sequence reads: CATATTGTGDGPQHF. The DNA of the CDR3 is TGTGCCACCGCCACGACCGGGACAGGGGATGGGCCCCAGCATTTT.

This clone was recorded a few times. This CDR3 is CASSSRRVGNEKLFF. In DNA, the CDR3 is TGTGCCAGCAGTTCCCGACGAGTAGGGAATGAAAAACTGTTTTTT. The rearrangement uses TRBV27 and TRBJ1-4; D is ambiguous. V was clipped by 4 bases and J by 5 bases, with 14 bases between them. This CDR3 spans 15 amino acids. Per germline, CDR1 MNHEY and CDR2 SMNVEV (reference sequence). The entire variable domain, with the rest obtained from reference TRBV27 and TRBJ1-4, is as follows: EAQVTQNPRYLITVTGKKLTVTCSQNMNHEYMSWYRQDPGLGLRQIYYSMNVEVTDKGDVPEGYKVSRKEKRNFPLILESPSPNQTSLYFCASSSRRVGNEKLFFGSGTQLSVL.

V usage is TRBV6-4 and J usage is TRBJ1-5; D call uncertain. Germline-derived CDR1 and CDR2 are MRHNA and SNTAGT. Trimming left V 7 bases short and J 3 bases short, with 7 bases between. CDR3 size: 12 residues. This CDR3 reads CASTQANQPQHF. For the CDR3, the DNA is TGTGCCAGCACGCAGGCCAATCAGCCCCAGCATTTT.

The sample holds one count of this clone. This chain links TRBV11-2 with TRBJ2-7; 14 bases line up with TRBD2. CDR1 and CDR2 from the germline V gene are SGHAT and FQNNGV. The trim removed 5 bases at V and 6 bases at J, leaving 9 bases unmatched. The CDR3 has 16 amino acids. In DNA, the CDR3 is TGTGCCAGCAGCCTCGACGCGGGACTAGCGGGGGCCGAGCAGTACTTC. Amino acids: CASSLDAGLAGAEQYF.

The chain has TRBV7-2 and TRBJ1-4; 7 nucleotides align to TRBD1. The germline V gene has CDR1 SGHTA and CDR2 FQGNSA. This CDR3 has 15 amino acids. With 4 bases clipped from V and 4 bases from J, the junction kept 6 bases outside the gene matches. CDR3 loop: CASSSHRGFNEKLFF. The CDR3, as DNA: TGTGCCAGCAGCTCCCACAGGGGTTTTAATGAAAAACTGTTTTTT.

This sequence joins TRBV4-2 and TRBJ2-7; 7 bases match TRBD1. Germline CDR1 is LGHNA and CDR2 is YNFKEQ. V was pared by 8 bases and J by 6 bases, with 10 bases of the junction left unmatched. This CDR3 spans 13 amino acids. Here the CDR3 reads CASRDYRGGEQYF. The DNA of the CDR3 is TGTGCCAGCCGAGACTACAGGGGTGGCGAGCAGTACTTC.

V and J are TRBV5-4 and TRBJ1-2; D is uncertain. The ends were cut back, 4 bases at V and 0 bases at J, with 7 bases in the middle. The CDR3 length is 13 residues. Germline values: CDR1 SGHNT, CDR2 YYREEE (reference sequence). In nucleotides, the CDR3 is TGTGCCAGCAGCCCGACTTCTAACTATGGCTACACCTTC. Translating it yields CASSPTSNYGYTF.

This clone was observed a few times. The CDR3 protein is CAISDRPSQGYTF. CDR3 nucleotides: TGTGCCATCAGTGACCGGCCGAGTCAGGGCTACACCTTC. The chain recombines TRBV10-3 with TRBJ1-2; D unresolved. This CDR3 region has 13 residues. V lost 3 bases and J lost 8, with 13 bases in between. Germline V CDR1 and CDR2: ENHRY, SYGVKD.

The V and J genes are TRBV15 and TRBJ2-5, with no clear D. Germline V gene data show CDR1 as LNHNV and CDR2 as YYDKDF (reference sequence). CDR3 size: 12 residues. V shed 0 bases and J shed 2 bases, with 1 base lying between them. CDR3 DNA: TGTGCCACCAGCAGAGATCAAGAGACCCAGTACTTC. Translating it yields CATSRDQETQYF.

CDR3 in amino acids: CATSRGRTTGDEQFF. CDR3 coding DNA: TGTGCCACCAGCAGGGGCAGGACTACGGGGGATGAGCAGTTCTTC. This chain joins TRBV15 and TRBJ2-1, with a tentative D call TRBD2 (6 bases). Looked up from germline, CDR1 is LNHNV and CDR2 is YYDKDF (reference sequence). The CDR3 length is 15 residues. V was clipped by 3 bases and J by 8 bases, with 17 bases between them.

The gene calls are TRBV5-3 and TRBJ2-2, with 9 bases lining up with TRBD2. TRBV5-3 falls under the ORF class, with uncertain function. This CDR3 has 18 amino acids. Losses at the gene ends were 1 base for V and 7 bases for J; bases not matched to a gene: 14. The CDR3 bases are TGTGCCAGAAGCTTGTCCTCGTGGGCGGGGGGGATCGGCGGGGAGCTGTTTTTT. Its protein product is CARSLSSWAGGIGGELFF.

On this clone itself: The sample contains more than one DNA sequence encoding this CDR3. The chain combines TRBV5-1 with TRBJ1-3; no clear D gene. This CDR3 has 16 residues. Trimming stripped 1 base from V and 0 bases from J, with 11 bases between. Germline-derived CDR1 and CDR2 are SGHRS and YFSETQ. The DNA for the CDR3 is TGCGCCAGCAGCTTGCGCGAGGGTGGCTCTGGAAACACCATATATTTT. Protein sequence: CASSLREGGSGNTIYF.

The CDR3 sequence: CATRAGAADTQYF. The CDR3 DNA follows: TGTGCCACCAGAGCGGGGGCGGCAGATACGCAGTATTTT. The genes are TRBV19 and TRBJ2-3, with TRBD2 matching over 8 bases. CDR1 is LNHDA, CDR2 SQIVND, per germline (reference sequence). The CDR3 loop spans 13 amino acids. V lost 10 bases to trimming and J lost 4 bases; unmatched junction nucleotides: 7.

The V and J genes are TRBV11-1 and TRBJ2-7, with D maybe TRBD2 (5 bases). Germline V lookup: CDR1 SGHAT, CDR2 FQDESV (reference sequence). The CDR3 is made up of 14 amino acids. Trimming shortened V by 5 bases and J by 2 bases, and 13 bases separated the two germline ends. The CDR3 sequence is CASSRRRPPYEQYF. CDR3 coding DNA: TGTGCCAGCAGCCGGAGGCGACCACCCTACGAGCAGTACTTC.

This rearrangement joins TRBV5-5 to TRBJ2-7; tentative D call: TRBD2 (5 bases). The germline V and J ends were trimmed by 0 bases and 0 bases, with 16 bases remaining between them. Germline V gene lookup returns CDR1 SGHKS and CDR2 YYEKEE (reference sequence). CDR3 length equals 17 residues. The chain's CDR3 is CASSLAVAGSDSYEQYF. The CDR3 coding sequence is TGTGCCAGCAGCTTGGCGGTGGCGGGTTCCGACTCCTACGAGCAGTACTTC.

V and J are TRBV2 and TRBJ2-3; 9 nucleotides line up with TRBD2. Trimming at V came to 6 bases and at J to 1 base, leaving 5 bases not matched to a gene. The CDR3 is 15 amino acids. Germline-derived CDR1 and CDR2 are SNHLY and FYNNEI. The CDR3 protein is CASRSAGGGTDTQYF. CDR3 DNA sequence: TGTGCCAGCAGATCAGCGGGGGGCGGCACAGATACGCAGTATTTT.

The chain has TRBV6-6 and TRBJ1-1; 9 bases are shared with TRBD1. CDR3 length: 13 residues. Germline lookup yields CDR1 MNHNY and CDR2 SVGAGI (reference sequence). Trimming at V came to 6 bases and at J to 4 bases, leaving 3 bases not matched to a gene. CDR3 sequence reads: CASSPDRGTEAFF. The CDR3 DNA sequence: TGTGCCAGCAGCCCGGACAGGGGCACTGAAGCTTTCTTT.

CDR3 amino acids: CASSPGTFAPDTQYF. CDR3 in DNA: TGTGCCAGCAGCCCGGGGACATTCGCCCCAGATACGCAGTATTTT. The chain is built from TRBV7-3 and TRBJ2-3; tentatively, D is TRBD1 (6 bases). This CDR3 is 15 amino acids long. CDR1 is SGHTA, CDR2 FQGTGA, per germline. Deletions cut 5 bases from V and 4 bases from J, with 16 bases between.

The genes are TRBV5-1 and TRBJ2-3, with a possible D match to TRBD1 (6 bases). Germline V lookup: CDR1 SGHRS, CDR2 YFSETQ. The V end lost 5 bases, the J end lost 2 bases, and 27 bases lay between the germline ends. The CDR3 loop spans 19 amino acids. Here the CDR3 reads CASRRWKQGVALATDTQYF. For the CDR3, the DNA is TGCGCCAGCAGGCGGTGGAAACAGGGCGTCGCGTTAGCCACAGATACGCAGTATTTT.

The gene calls are TRBV21-1 and TRBJ2-2; TRBD1, the table's D call, lacks a check against the DNA. TRBV21-1 is an annotated pseudogene. This CDR3 is built from 20 residues. The CDR3 DNA is TGTGCCAGCAGCAAATCTTCTCCCCAGGGCAAATTCAGGAACACCGGGGAGCTGTTTTTT. Translated: CASSKSSPQGKFRNTGELFF.

The table lists this clone with a few counts. The chain is built from TRBV11-1 and TRBJ2-7; maybe TRBD1 (6 bases). Trimming took 6 bases from V and 7 from J, leaving 13 bases between them. Looked up from germline, CDR1 is SGHAT and CDR2 is FQDESV (reference sequence). The CDR3 covers 12 residues. The CDR3 here is CASSSTGIEQYF. The DNA of the CDR3 is TGTGCCAGCAGTTCTACAGGGATAGAGCAGTACTTC.

This chain joins TRBV9 and TRBJ1-4; no reliable D call. The CDR3 length is 15 residues. V was trimmed by 0 bases and J by 8 bases, leaving 14 bases between them. The germline V gene encodes CDR1 SGDLS and CDR2 YYNGEE. Written as DNA, the CDR3 is TGTGCCAGCAGCGTAGACCCCATGGGTTTAGAAAAACTGTTTTTT. It codes for CASSVDPMGLEKLFF. Using reference TRBV9 and TRBJ1-4 for the parts outside the CDR3, the full variable domain is DSGVTQTPKHLITATGQRVTLRCSPRSGDLSVYWYQQSLDQGLQFLIQYYNGEERAKGNILERFSAQQFPDLHSELNLSSLELGDSALYFCASSVDPMGLEKLFFGSGTQLSVL.

The CDR3 sequence: CASSDNRGRYEQYF. Here the CDR3 DNA reads TGCGCCAGCAGTGATAACAGGGGGCGATACGAGCAGTACTTC. V gene TRBV10-2 combines with J gene TRBJ2-7, with 9 bases lining up with TRBD1. Germline V gene lookup returns CDR1 WSHSY and CDR2 SAAADI. This CDR3 comprises 14 residues. Trimming cost V 3 bases and J 4 bases; bases outside gene matches: 4.

This clone is medium-sized (0.01 to 0.1%) in the sample. V is TRBV5-4 and J is TRBJ1-2; no clear D. The germline gives CDR1 SGHNT, CDR2 YYREEE (reference sequence). V was clipped by 3 bases and J by 2 bases, with 8 bases between them. The CDR3 runs to 13 residues. The CDR3 region has the DNA TGTGCCAGCAGCTCTGCTTACAACTATGGCTACACCTTC. Its translation: CASSSAYNYGYTF.

The chain uses TRBV9 and TRBJ1-6; D is possibly TRBD1 (5 bases). Per germline, CDR1 SGDLS and CDR2 YYNGEE. CDR3 length equals 15 residues. V was shortened by 0 bases and J by 8 bases, with 12 bases between the two germline ends. CDR3 sequence: CASSVVGGAYSPLHF. The CDR3 DNA sequence: TGTGCCAGCAGCGTAGTCGGGGGAGCTTATTCACCCCTCCACTTT.